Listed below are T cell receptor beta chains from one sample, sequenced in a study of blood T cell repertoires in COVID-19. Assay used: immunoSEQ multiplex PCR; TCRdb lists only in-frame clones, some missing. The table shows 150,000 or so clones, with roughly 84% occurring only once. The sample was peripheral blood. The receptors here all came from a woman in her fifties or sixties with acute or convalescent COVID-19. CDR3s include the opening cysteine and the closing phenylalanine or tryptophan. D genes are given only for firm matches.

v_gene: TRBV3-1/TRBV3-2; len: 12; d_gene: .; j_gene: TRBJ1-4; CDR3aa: CASSQDRRLVFF
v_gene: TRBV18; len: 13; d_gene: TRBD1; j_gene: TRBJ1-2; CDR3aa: CASSSGQGDGYTF
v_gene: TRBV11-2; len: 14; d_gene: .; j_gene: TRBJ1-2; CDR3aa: CASSLDIGGYGYTF
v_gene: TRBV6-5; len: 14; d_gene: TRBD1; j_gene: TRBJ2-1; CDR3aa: CASMGQRAGNEQFF
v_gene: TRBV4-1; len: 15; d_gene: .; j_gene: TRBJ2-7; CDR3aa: CASSQGEVPSYEQYF
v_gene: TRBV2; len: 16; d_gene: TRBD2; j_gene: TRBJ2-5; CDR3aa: CASSEAGGAPTETQYF
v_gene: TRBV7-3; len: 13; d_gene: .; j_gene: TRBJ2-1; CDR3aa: CASSLMSGGEQFF
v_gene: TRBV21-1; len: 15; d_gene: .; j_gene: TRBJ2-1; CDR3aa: CASSKFRRGYNEQFF
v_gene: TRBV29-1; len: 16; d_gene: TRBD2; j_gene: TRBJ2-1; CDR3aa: CSVVSSGESSYNEQFF
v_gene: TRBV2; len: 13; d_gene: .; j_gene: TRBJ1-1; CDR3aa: CASSVLEDTEAFF
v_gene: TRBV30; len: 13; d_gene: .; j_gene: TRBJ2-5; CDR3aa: CAWTAGGIETQYF
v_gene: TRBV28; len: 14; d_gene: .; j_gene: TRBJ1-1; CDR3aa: CASSFGQTRTEAFF
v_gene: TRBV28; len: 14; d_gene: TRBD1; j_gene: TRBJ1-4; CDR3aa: CASTGGTANEKLFF
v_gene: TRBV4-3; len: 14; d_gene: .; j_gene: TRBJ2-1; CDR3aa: CASSQVHGYDEQFF
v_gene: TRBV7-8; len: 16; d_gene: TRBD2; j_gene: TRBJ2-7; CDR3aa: CASSPRTSGGGLEQYF
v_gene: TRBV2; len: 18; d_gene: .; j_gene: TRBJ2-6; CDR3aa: CASSGVTGHNSGANVLTF
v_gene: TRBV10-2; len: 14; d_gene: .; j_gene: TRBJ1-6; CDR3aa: CASSEQGINSPLHF
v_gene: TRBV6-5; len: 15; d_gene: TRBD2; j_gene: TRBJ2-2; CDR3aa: CASRRLAQNTGELFF
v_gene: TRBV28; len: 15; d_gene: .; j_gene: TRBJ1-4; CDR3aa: CASSFQVTRREKLFF
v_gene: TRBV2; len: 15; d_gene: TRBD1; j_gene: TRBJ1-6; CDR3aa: CASNYRGTGNSPLHF
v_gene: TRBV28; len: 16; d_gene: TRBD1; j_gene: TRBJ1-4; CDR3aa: CASRISGTGGDEKLFF
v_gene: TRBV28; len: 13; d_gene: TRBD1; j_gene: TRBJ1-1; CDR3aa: CATHRQGTTEAFF
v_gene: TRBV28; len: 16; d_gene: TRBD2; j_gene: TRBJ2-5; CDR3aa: CASSFTGLASQETQYF
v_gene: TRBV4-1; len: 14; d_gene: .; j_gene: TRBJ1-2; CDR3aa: CASSQVAANYGYTF
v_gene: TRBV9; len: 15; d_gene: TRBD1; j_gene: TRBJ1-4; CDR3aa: CASSPRQGRGEKLFF
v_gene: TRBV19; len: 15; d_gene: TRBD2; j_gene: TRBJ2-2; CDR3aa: CASSTSLAATGELFF
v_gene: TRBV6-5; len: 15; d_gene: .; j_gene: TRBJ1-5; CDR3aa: CASSYAGQRNQPQHF